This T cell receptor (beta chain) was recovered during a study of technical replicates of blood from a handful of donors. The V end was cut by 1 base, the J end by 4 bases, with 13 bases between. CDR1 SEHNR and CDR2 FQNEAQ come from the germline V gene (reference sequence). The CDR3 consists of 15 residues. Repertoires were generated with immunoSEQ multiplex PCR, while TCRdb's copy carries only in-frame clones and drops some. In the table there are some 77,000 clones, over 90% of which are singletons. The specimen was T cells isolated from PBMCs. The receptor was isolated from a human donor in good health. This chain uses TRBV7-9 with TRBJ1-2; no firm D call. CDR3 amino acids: CASSLELVSGYGYTF. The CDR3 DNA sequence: TGTGCCAGCAGCTTAGAGCTTGTCTCCGGCTATGGCTACACCTTC.